These 6 T cell receptor beta chains were all obtained from the same sample, sequenced in a study of blood T cell repertoires in COVID-19. The assay was immunoSEQ multiplex PCR, and TCRdb's table has in-frame clones only and misses some. This repertoire shows approximately 150,000 clones, 80% to 90% found once; its top ten account for roughly 2.5%. Sequenced sample: peripheral blood. The receptors were sampled from a human donor with acute or convalescent COVID-19. The donor label of this sample is uncertain.

The chain links TRBV7-6 to TRBJ1-2; D is possibly TRBD1 (6 bases). The V end lost 5 bases, the J end lost 1 base, and 8 bases lay between the germline ends. CDR1 is SGHVS, CDR2 FNYEAQ, per germline. This CDR3 comprises 13 residues. The DNA of the CDR3 is TGTGCCAGCAGCCCAGGGGTTAACTATGGCTACACCTTC. It yields the protein CASSPGVNYGYTF.

Notes on this clone: Germline and junction disagree at one end, which may indicate a read error. V usage is TRBV18 and J usage is TRBJ1-2, with 7 positions matching TRBD1. The CDR3 totals 16 residues. Germline values: CDR1 KGHSH, CDR2 LQKENI. The DNA for the CDR3 is TGTGCCAGCTCATCACCGACAGGGAGGAATGACTATGGCTACACCTTC. Amino acids: CASSSPTGRNDYGYTF. Filled out from reference TRBV18 and TRBJ1-2, the complete variable domain reads NAGVMQNPRHLVRRRGQEARLRCSPMKGHSHVYWYRQLPEEGLKFMVYLQKENIIDESGMPKERFSAEFPKEGPSILRIQQVVRGDSAAYFCASSSPTGRNDYGYTFGSGTRLTVV.

The chain has TRBV4-3 and TRBJ2-7; 7 nucleotides match TRBD2. This CDR3 comprises 16 residues. Germline CDR1 is LGHNA and CDR2 is YSLEER. Trimming at V came to 0 bases and at J to 1 base, leaving 6 bases not matched to a gene. CDR3 DNA: TGCGCCAGCAGCCAAGATCTGGGGGGGATATCCTACGAGCAGTACTTC. Translated: CASSQDLGGISYEQYF.

The genes are TRBV7-3 and TRBJ2-5; TRBD2 matches 11 bases. Germline CDR1 and CDR2: SGHTA and FQGTGA. The CDR3 contains 16 residues. Unmatched junction bases numbered 11, after V lost 6 bases and J lost 5 bases. The CDR3: CASSPGSTSGSETQYF. The CDR3 coding sequence is TGTGCCAGCAGTCCTGGGAGCACTAGCGGGAGTGAGACCCAGTACTTC. Filled out from reference TRBV7-3 and TRBJ2-5, the complete variable domain reads GAGVSQTPSNKVTEKGKYVELRCDPISGHTALYWYRQSLGQGPEFLIYFQGTGAADDSGLPNDRFFAVRPEGSVSTLKIQRTERGDSAVYLCASSPGSTSGSETQYFGPGTRLLVL.

The gene calls are TRBV2 and TRBJ2-1, with D possibly TRBD2 on 5 matching bases. This CDR3 has 14 residues. Germline CDR1 reads SNHLY; CDR2 reads FYNNEI. The ends were cut back, 8 bases at V and 6 bases at J, with 17 bases in the middle. The CDR3 protein is CASLATEGSNEQFF. The CDR3 coding sequence is TGTGCCAGCCTCGCGACCGAGGGTAGCAATGAGCAGTTCTTC.

The rearrangement joins TRBV29-1 to TRBJ2-3; 7 bases agree with TRBD1. V was pared by 7 bases and J by 9 bases, with 7 bases of the junction left unmatched. Germline V CDR1 and CDR2: SQVTM, ANQGSEA. This CDR3 contains 11 residues. The CDR3 DNA sequence: TGCAGCGCTAACAGGGGCACCACGCAGTATTTT. This encodes CSANRGTTQYF.